One and the same sample provided the 4 T cell receptor beta chains below, sequenced in a study of preoperative IRX-2 immunotherapy in early breast cancer. TCRdb's table, derived via immunoSEQ multiplex PCR, lists solely in-frame clones and lacks some. The sample lists approximately 24,000 clones, 75% to 90% occurring once. Treatment described: preoperative locoregional IRX-2 cytokine immunotherapy. The sample was tumor tissue, taken after IRX-2 immunotherapy. The receptors stem from a human donor with breast cancer.

The rearrangement links TRBV29-1 to TRBJ2-1, with TRBD2 identical over 8 bases. V shed 8 bases and J 6 bases; nucleotides not matched to a gene: 6. This CDR3 has 12 residues. Germline-derived CDR1 and CDR2 are SQVTM and ANQGSEA. CDR3 protein: CSTWSGSNEQFF. DNA of the CDR3: TGCAGCACCTGGAGCGGGAGCAATGAGCAGTTCTTC.

The V and J genes are TRBV27 and TRBJ2-7; perhaps TRBD1 as D (7 bases). Germline lookup yields CDR1 MNHEY and CDR2 SMNVEV (reference sequence). V was shortened by 2 bases and J by 6 bases, with 14 bases between the two germline ends. This CDR3 spans 14 amino acids. DNA for the CDR3: TGTGCCAGCAGTTTAAGGAGGGCAGGGGGCGAGCAGTACTTC. Protein product: CASSLRRAGGEQYF.

V gene TRBV5-5 combines with J gene TRBJ1-5, with 8 bases identical to TRBD1. V lost 4 bases to trimming and J lost 0 bases; unmatched junction nucleotides: 6. Germline CDR1 SGHKS, CDR2 YYEKEE (reference sequence). This CDR3 spans 16 amino acids. The CDR3 DNA is TGTGCCAGCAGCGGTGGGACAGGTGGTAGCAATCAGCCCCAGCATTTT. It codes for CASSGGTGGSNQPQHF.

The rearrangement uses TRBV27 and TRBJ2-5; perhaps TRBD1 as D (6 bases). V was cut by 4 bases and J by 1 base, with 10 bases left in between. Germline assignment: CDR1 MNHEY and CDR2 SMNVEV (reference sequence). This CDR3 has 14 amino acids. In DNA form, the CDR3 reads TGTGCCAGCAGTTCACACAGGGTCCAAGAGACCCAGTACTTC. Its protein product is CASSSHRVQETQYF.